Listed below are T cell receptor beta chains from one sample, sequenced in a study of control samples from healthy donors and cancer patients. The table came from immunoSEQ multiplex PCR; TCRdb's copy has only in-frame clones and leaves some out. The table records about 140,000 clones, under 95% of them present only once. Sequenced: blood. The receptors were sampled from a man aged 40-49 years in good health. Both conserved end residues are part of each CDR3. A D gene is named only where the DNA matches it firmly.

D: .; J: TRBJ1-1; V: TRBV9; CDR3: CASSASPGGTEAFF; DNA: TGTGCCAGCAGCGCCTCCCCCGGAGGGACTGAAGCTTTCTTT
D: .; J: TRBJ1-5; V: TRBV13; CDR3: CASSLGYTGNQPQHF; DNA: TGTGCCAGCAGCTTAGGGTACACGGGGAATCAGCCCCAGCATTTT
D: .; J: TRBJ1-3; V: TRBV4-3; CDR3: CASSQDQGSGNTIYF; DNA: TGCGCCAGCAGCCAAGATCAAGGGTCTGGAAACACCATATATTTT
D: TRBD1; J: TRBJ2-7; V: TRBV24-1; CDR3: CATSDSPGTGAYEQYF; DNA: TGTGCCACCAGTGATTCCCCCGGGACAGGGGCCTACGAGCAGTACTTC
D: .; J: TRBJ2-7; V: TRBV28; CDR3: CASSLLGQDYEQYF; DNA: TGTGCCAGCAGTTTACTAGGGCAGGATTACGAGCAGTACTTC
D: TRBD2; J: TRBJ2-1; V: TRBV2; CDR3: CASSEGLAGANEQFF; DNA: TGTGCCAGCAGTGAAGGCCTAGCGGGAGCTAATGAGCAGTTCTTC
D: .; J: TRBJ2-5; V: TRBV14; CDR3: CASSQDKMEGLAQPQETQYF; DNA: TGTGCCAGCAGCCAAGATAAGATGGAAGGTCTAGCGCAGCCTCAAGAGACCCAGTACTTC
D: TRBD1; J: TRBJ1-5; V: TRBV19; CDR3: CASSMGTGDNQPQHF; DNA: TGTGCCAGTAGTATGGGGACAGGGGACAATCAGCCCCAGCATTTT
D: .; J: TRBJ1-2; V: TRBV27; CDR3: CASSPQGSYGYTF; DNA: TGTGCCAGCAGTCCCCAGGGCTCCTATGGCTACACCTTC
D: .; J: TRBJ1-1; V: TRBV3-1/TRBV3-2; CDR3: CASSQLARGGAFF; DNA: TGTGCCAGCAGCCAACTTGCCCGGGGGGGAGCTTTCTTT
D: .; J: TRBJ2-3; V: TRBV11-3; CDR3: CASSLEQNTDTQYF; DNA: TGTGCCAGCAGCTTAGAACAGAACACAGATACGCAGTATTTT
D: .; J: TRBJ1-4; V: TRBV9; CDR3: CASSAPRGANEKLFF; DNA: TGTGCCAGCAGCGCCCCGCGAGGGGCTAATGAAAAACTGTTTTTT
D: TRBD2; J: TRBJ2-1; V: TRBV9; CDR3: CASSVGLAGANNEQFF; DNA: TGTGCCAGCAGCGTAGGACTAGCGGGGGCCAACAATGAGCAGTTCTTC
D: TRBD1; J: TRBJ1-1; V: TRBV18; CDR3: CASSRRQGDTEAFF; DNA: TGTGCCAGCTCCCGCCGACAGGGAGACACTGAAGCTTTCTTT
D: TRBD1; J: TRBJ1-1; V: TRBV3-1/TRBV3-2; CDR3: CASSQHGQGEGTEAFF; DNA: TGTGCCAGCAGCCAACATGGACAGGGTGAGGGTACTGAAGCTTTCTTT
D: .; J: TRBJ1-1; V: TRBV28; CDR3: CASSPGRWTEAFF; DNA: TGTGCCAGCTCGCCGGGGCGATGGACTGAAGCTTTCTTT
D: .; J: TRBJ2-1; V: TRBV7-9; CDR3: CASSRRSRERSYNEQFF; DNA: TGTGCCAGCAGCCGTCGTAGCCGGGAGCGCTCCTACAATGAGCAGTTCTTC